This T cell receptor beta chain comes out of a study of breast tumors, draining lymph nodes, adjacent tissues (dated by TCRdb to 2016 to 2018). General notes on the study: The study compared TCR beta repertoires across tumor, adjacent nontumor tissue and axillary lymph nodes from breast cancer patients. The study was designed to assess the relationships and possible T-cell exchange between tumor, surrounding tissue and draining lymph node repertoires in human breast cancer.

TCRdb names Illumina HiSeq 2000 as the instrument used. Multiplex PCR amplification was used to generate the TCR beta chain libraries. The amplified TCR beta chain products were analyzed by high-throughput sequencing. The public sequencing data were trimmed at Q25 with fastp and processed into clonotypes with MiXCR by TCRdb, which kept only in-frame beta chains. Every distinct CDR3 protein forms one entry, paired with its most common genes and DNA. In this sample the table shows 250,000 or so distinct CDR3 sequences, around 30% of which occur a single time. The ten largest account for more than 0.95% of the sample. The sample holds one count of this clonotype. Its target antigen remains unknown. The CDR3 carries no conserved terminal phenylalanine or tryptophan, so it likely arises from a read error. Beyond this particular receptor, the publication reports: The conclusion that tumor T cells originate in lymph nodes was presented as consistent with a hypothesis rather than as directly demonstrated. Tumor T-cell repertoires showed less diversity than lymph node repertoires and more diversity than nontumor tissue repertoires, and tumor T-cell repertoires showed preferential V and J gene usage. In luminal-like breast cancer, tumor and nontumor tissue repertoires resembled each other significantly more than in basal-like breast cancer. The data were judged consistent with most tumor T cells deriving from the lymph node and then expanding within tumor tissue.

From its first to its last residue, the CDR3 has 15 amino acids. The kept DNA is CDR3 alone, 45 bases in frame from the first base. The junction shows trimming of 1 base on V and 4 bases on J, plus 13 bases between the germline ends. From the germline V gene, CDR1 is SGHVS and CDR2 is FQNEAQ. The axillary draining lymph nodes of breast cancer patients were the source of the lymph node samples. The sequence was collected from a female donor with breast cancer. Some clones in this sample may be carry-over from other donors' samples. The rearrangement joined TRBV7-8 to TRBJ1-2; the D gene is unclear. Specimen: axillary lymph node tissue. The encoded CDR3 is CASSLVATATYGYTL. The sequenced DNA is TGTGCCAGCAGCTTAGTAGCGACGGCTACCTATGGCTACACCCTC.